Shown below are 13 T cell receptor beta chains from a single sample sequenced in a study of T-cell memory formation after mild COVID-19. TCRdb called the 5' RACE reads again in MiXCR, with one record for every CDR3 protein. This table has 550,000 to 700,000 distinct CDR3 sequences, approximately 15% appearing once. Sequenced input: PBMCs or a T cell subset sorted from them (not recorded which). These receptors all stem from an adult woman who had mild COVID-19 (a few samples of this study predate the infection). Cell type and time point are not known.

The chain combines TRBV30 with TRBJ1-5; D remains ambiguous. Trimming stripped 3 bases from V and 0 bases from J, with 9 bases between. There are 14 residues in the CDR3. Germline V CDR1 and CDR2: GTSNPN, SVGIG (reference sequence). DNA for the CDR3: TGTGCCTGGAGCGAAGGGTATAGCAATCAGCCCCAGCATTTT. This sequence encodes CAWSEGYSNQPQHF.

The chain couples TRBV5-4 to TRBJ2-5, with D tentatively TRBD2 (5 bases). Germline-derived CDR1 and CDR2 are SGHNT and YYREEE (reference sequence). V lost 0 bases, J lost 2 bases, and 17 bases lay in between. The CDR3 is made up of 17 amino acids. The CDR3 spells CASSLGPTEAPQETQYF. In nucleotides, the CDR3 is TGTGCCAGCAGCTTGGGCCCTACGGAGGCCCCACAAGAGACCCAGTACTTC.

The V gene is TRBV4-3, the J gene TRBJ2-2; D may be TRBD2 (6 bases). V gave up 3 bases and J gave up 6 bases, with 11 bases separating them. Germline values: CDR1 LGHNA, CDR2 YSLEER. The CDR3 consists of 14 residues. The CDR3: CASSQGGGAGELFF. CDR3 nucleotides: TGCGCCAGCAGCCAGGGAGGAGGGGCCGGGGAGCTGTTTTTT.

Only one count was recorded for this clonotype. The V call is TRBV6-1, the J call TRBJ1-2, with D possibly being TRBD1 (5 bases). This CDR3 has 14 residues. CDR1 MNHNS and CDR2 SASEGT come from the germline V gene. Deletions cut 10 bases from V and 2 bases from J, with 17 bases between. The CDR3 reads CATLRGGLNYGYTF. CDR3 in DNA: TGTGCCACCCTGAGGGGAGGGTTGAACTATGGCTACACCTTC.

V is TRBV7-9 and J is TRBJ1-2; TRBD1 matches 7 bases. CDR1 and CDR2 (germline): SEHNR, FQNEAQ (reference sequence). With 6 bases clipped from V and 0 bases from J, the junction kept 10 bases outside the gene matches. This CDR3 is built from 16 residues. The CDR3 loop reads CASRPGQTKANYGYTF. DNA for the CDR3: TGTGCCAGCAGGCCGGGACAGACCAAAGCTAACTATGGCTACACCTTC.

V is TRBV11-2 and J is TRBJ2-1; 8 nucleotides agree with TRBD2. The germline V gene encodes CDR1 SGHAT and CDR2 FQNNGV. V was pared by 2 bases and J by 9 bases, with 9 bases of the junction left unmatched. The CDR3 consists of 15 residues. DNA of the CDR3: TGTGCCAGCAGCTTATACGGACTAGCAATCGGTGAGCAGTTCTTC. This sequence encodes CASSLYGLAIGEQFF. Variable domain in full (rest from reference TRBV11-2 and TRBJ2-1): EAGVAQSPRYKIIEKRQSVAFWCNPISGHATLYWYQQILGQGPKLLIQFQNNGVVDDSQLPKDRFSAERLKGVDSTLKIQPAKLEDSAVYLCASSLYGLAIGEQFFGPGTRLTVL.

As concerns this clonotype: A read error may account for a junction end that differs from germline. The chain employs TRBV29-1 and TRBJ2-7, with D hard to call. Germline CDR1 is SQVTM and CDR2 is ANQGSEA. The length of the CDR3 is 13 residues. The DNA of the CDR3 is TGCAGCGTTGGAGGTACATTCTCCTACGGGCAGTACTTC. It translates to CSVGGTFSYGQYF.

The V gene is TRBV28, the J gene TRBJ2-6, with D tentatively TRBD2 (6 bases). This CDR3 is built from 14 residues. V lost 7 bases, J lost 2 bases, and 9 bases lay in between. The V gene's germline CDR1 is MDHEN and CDR2 SYDVKM. The CDR3 protein is CASTGGTGANVLTF. Here the CDR3 DNA reads TGTGCCAGCACTGGGGGGACTGGGGCCAACGTCCTGACTTTC.

V and J are TRBV4-1 and TRBJ1-2; D not certain. The CDR3 totals 15 residues. Germline assignment: CDR1 MGHRA and CDR2 YSYEKL. Trimming took 1 base from V and 6 from J, leaving 15 bases between them. CDR3 sequence reads: CASSQAPVRRDGYTF. CDR3 nucleotide sequence: TGCGCCAGCAGCCAAGCCCCTGTGAGGAGGGATGGCTACACCTTC.

This clonotype was detected only a few times. The chain joins TRBV15 to TRBJ2-2; no clear D. The CDR3 contains 14 residues. Trimming stripped 3 bases from V and 0 bases from J, with 5 bases between. Germline lookup yields CDR1 LNHNV and CDR2 YYDKDF (reference sequence). The CDR3 here is CATSRASNTGELFF. CDR3 DNA: TGTGCCACCAGCAGGGCCTCGAACACCGGGGAGCTGTTTTTT. Full variable domain (missing parts from reference TRBV15 and TRBJ2-2): DAMVIQNPRYQVTQFGKPVTLSCSQTLNHNVMYWYQQKSSQAPKLLFHYYDKDFNNEADTPDNFQSRRPNTSFCFLDIRSPGLGDTAMYLCATSRASNTGELFFGEGSRLTVL.

The V gene is TRBV5-1, the J gene TRBJ1-2, with D possibly being TRBD1 (6 bases). This CDR3 spans 14 amino acids. The germline V gene has CDR1 SGHRS and CDR2 YFSETQ. V was shortened by 0 bases and J by 8 bases, with 14 bases between the two germline ends. CDR3 sequence: CASSLDRGAWGYTF. In DNA form, the CDR3 reads TGCGCCAGCAGCTTGGATCGGGGGGCGTGGGGCTACACCTTC.

The chain employs TRBV24-1 and TRBJ2-3; TRBD1 aligns across 8 bases. The germline V gene has CDR1 KGHDR and CDR2 SFDVKD. There are 16 residues in the CDR3. V lost 4 bases, J lost 1 base, and 6 bases stayed unmatched. DNA of the CDR3: TGTGCCACCAGTGACCCCAGGGGGCCGGGCACAGATACGCAGTATTTT. This gives the protein CATSDPRGPGTDTQYF.

This clonotype was observed a few times. V gene TRBV10-3 combines with J gene TRBJ1-1; D remains ambiguous. Between the trimmed V and J ends, which lost 10 bases and 6 bases, there was a span of 15 bases. This CDR3 is built from 12 residues. Germline values: CDR1 ENHRY, CDR2 SYGVKD. DNA for the CDR3: TGTGCCACCCAGGATAGCCCTTCTGAAGCTTTCTTT. It codes for CATQDSPSEAFF.